The 25 T cell receptor beta chains below come from one sample, sequenced in a study of blood T cell repertoires in COVID-19. TCRdb's table, derived via immunoSEQ multiplex PCR, lists solely in-frame clones and lacks some. The sample yields some 78,000 clones, roughly 80% seen once. Sequenced: peripheral blood. The receptors shown here come from a man in his fifties or sixties with active or convalescent COVID-19.

The chain uses TRBV2 and TRBJ1-1; D perhaps matches TRBD1 (6 bases). The germline V gene encodes CDR1 SNHLY and CDR2 FYNNEI. Trimming took 8 bases from V and 1 from J, leaving 11 bases between them. The CDR3 is 13 amino acids. The CDR3 loop reads CASGRTENTEAFF. In DNA form, the CDR3 reads TGTGCCAGCGGCAGGACAGAGAACACTGAAGCTTTCTTT.

This chain uses TRBV5-1 with TRBJ2-4; 8 bases are a match to TRBD1. Germline assignment: CDR1 SGHRS and CDR2 YFSETQ. CDR3 size: 16 residues. V gave up 4 bases and J gave up 0 bases; unmatched junction bases: 6. In DNA form, the CDR3 reads TGCGCCAGCAGCGGACAGGGTTCCCTAGCCAAAAACATTCAGTACTTC. It codes for CASSGQGSLAKNIQYF.

V usage is TRBV6-2 or TRBV6-3 and J usage is TRBJ2-5; 10 bases line up with TRBD2. CDR1 MNHEY and CDR2 SVGEGT come from the germline V gene. The CDR3 consists of 15 residues. V lost 6 bases and J lost 1; bases outside the gene matches: 5. The CDR3 here is CASSPLAGSQETQYF. Written as DNA, the CDR3 is TGTGCCAGCAGCCCACTAGCGGGGTCCCAAGAGACCCAGTACTTC.

There are many counts of this clone. This chain uses TRBV5-5 with TRBJ2-2; 11 bases are a match to TRBD2. CDR3 length equals 15 residues. V lost 5 bases and J lost 5; bases outside the gene matches: 5. In germline, CDR1 is SGHKS, CDR2 YYEKEE (reference sequence). The CDR3 DNA is TGTGCCAGCAGACCGACTAGCGGGGTTACCGGGGAGCTGTTTTTT. Its translation is CASRPTSGVTGELFF.

In DNA, the CDR3 is TGTGCCAGCAGCTTAGAGAGGGGCGGGGATCAGCCCCAGCATTTT. This codes for CASSLERGGDQPQHF. This chain uses TRBV7-2 with TRBJ1-5; D perhaps matches TRBD1 (5 bases). Trimming took off 1 base at V and 5 bases at J, with 12 bases between the two ends. Germline loops: CDR1 SGHTA, CDR2 FQGNSA. The CDR3 length is 15 residues.

This clone has only a few counts. The chain has TRBV2 and TRBJ2-6; 10 bases are a match to TRBD1. This CDR3 is 18 amino acids long. CDR1 and CDR2 (germline): SNHLY, FYNNEI. Trimming at V came to 5 bases and at J to 0 bases, leaving 7 bases not matched to a gene. The CDR3 DNA is TGTGCCAGCAGTCCGGGACAGGGGCTAATCTCTGGGGCCAACGTCCTGACTTTC. Encoded protein: CASSPGQGLISGANVLTF. Together with reference TRBV2 and TRBJ2-6, the CDR3 gives the full variable domain: EPEVTQTPSHQVTQMGQEVILRCVPISNHLYFYWYRQILGQKVEFLVSFYNNEISEKSEIFDDQFSVERPDGSNFTLKIRSTKLEDSAMYFCASSPGQGLISGANVLTFGAGSRLTVL.

V and J are TRBV24-1 and TRBJ2-1; D possibly corresponds to TRBD1 (5 bases). Trimming cost V 4 bases and J 6 bases, with 9 bases left between them. CDR3 size: 13 residues. The germline CDR1 and CDR2 sequences are KGHDR and SFDVKD. Here the CDR3 reads CATSDLDSNEQFF. CDR3 coding DNA: TGTGCCACCAGTGACCTCGACAGCAATGAGCAGTTCTTC.

V is TRBV4-1 and J is TRBJ2-7; no clear D. The CDR3 contains 14 residues. The ends were cut back, 1 base at V and 0 bases at J, with 7 bases in the middle. Germline CDR1 is MGHRA and CDR2 is YSYEKL. The CDR3 spells CASSQVTVSYEQYF. CDR3 nucleotide sequence: TGCGCCAGCAGCCAAGTCACAGTCTCCTACGAGCAGTACTTC.

The rearrangement links TRBV5-4 to TRBJ2-5; 8 bases agree with TRBD1. Per the germline V gene, CDR1 is SGHNT and CDR2 is YYREEE (reference sequence). The CDR3 extends over 15 amino acids. V shed 4 bases, J shed 5 bases, and the junction held 10 bases outside the gene matches. The CDR3 region has the DNA TGTGCCAGCAGCCGGTCGACAGGGGTTGGGGAGACCCAGTACTTC. Residues: CASSRSTGVGETQYF.

The CDR3 bases are TGTGCCTGGAGGACTCAGGGGACCACTGAAGCTTTCTTT. It codes for CAWRTQGTTEAFF. The V gene is TRBV30, the J gene TRBJ1-1, with TRBD1 as a possible D gene (6 bases). CDR1 is GTSNPN, CDR2 SVGIG, per germline (reference sequence). There are 13 residues in the CDR3. Trimming left V 3 bases short and J 4 bases short, with 12 bases between.

The chain employs TRBV2 and TRBJ1-4; 10 bases are shared with TRBD1. This CDR3 is built from 15 residues. The germline gives CDR1 SNHLY, CDR2 FYNNEI. J lost 8 bases, V lost 5 bases, and 8 bases had no gene match. The DNA of the CDR3 is TGTGCCAGCAGTTACCGGGACAGGGGAGGAGAAAAACTGTTTTTT. Its protein is CASSYRDRGGEKLFF.

The chain employs TRBV18 and TRBJ1-1; no definite D call. There are 14 residues in the CDR3. Trimming took off 6 bases at V and 2 bases at J, with 13 bases between the two ends. Germline lookup yields CDR1 KGHSH and CDR2 LQKENI. The CDR3 nucleotides are TGTGCCAGCTCCCGATCCGACATTAACACTGAAGCTTTCTTT. Translated: CASSRSDINTEAFF.

This clone was seen only a few times. The chain is built from TRBV7-9 and TRBJ2-2; D gene uncertain. Germline V gene sequence: CDR1 SEHNR, CDR2 FQNEAQ (reference sequence). V was clipped by 1 base and J by 1 base, with 7 bases between them. The CDR3 consists of 15 residues. The CDR3 coding sequence is TGTGCCAGCAGCTTAGACGCAGGGAACACCGGGGAGCTGTTTTTT. Translation gives CASSLDAGNTGELFF.

J is TRBJ1-1 and V is TRBV11-2, with D possibly TRBD1 on 5 matching bases. Looked up from germline, CDR1 is SGHAT and CDR2 is FQNNGV. The CDR3 consists of 15 residues. V was clipped by 1 base and J by 6 bases, with 15 bases between them. CDR3 protein: CASSLGPQGISEAFF. Written as DNA, the CDR3 is TGTGCCAGCAGCTTAGGGCCGCAGGGTATCTCTGAAGCTTTCTTT.

This clone was seen only a few times. The chain links TRBV24-1 to TRBJ1-1; D call uncertain. CDR1 is KGHDR, CDR2 SFDVKD, per germline. V dropped 4 bases and J dropped 0 bases, with 5 bases sitting between them. The CDR3 is 13 amino acids. CDR3 residues: CATSDNMNTEAFF. In nucleotides, the CDR3 is TGTGCCACCAGTGACAACATGAACACTGAAGCTTTCTTT.

In DNA, the CDR3 is TGTGCCAGCAGTGAAGGGGGCCCTAGCGGGGGCCACTCCTACAATGAGCAGTTCTTC. Protein: CASSEGGPSGGHSYNEQFF. V and J are TRBV2 and TRBJ2-1; 10 nucleotides match TRBD2. This CDR3 region has 19 residues. J lost 0 bases, V lost 1 base, and 9 bases had no gene match. Germline lookup yields CDR1 SNHLY and CDR2 FYNNEI.

The gene calls are TRBV5-1 and TRBJ2-1; 10 positions match TRBD2. Germline CDR1 and CDR2: SGHRS and YFSETQ. The CDR3 runs to 16 residues. V lost 2 bases to trimming and J lost 6 bases; unmatched junction nucleotides: 8. The CDR3, as DNA: TGCGCCAGCAGCTTAGAAGGGCTAGCGGGGGTCAATGAGCAGTTCTTC. As protein: CASSLEGLAGVNEQFF.

The gene calls are TRBV30 and TRBJ1-5; D is perhaps TRBD1 (5 bases). This CDR3 comprises 14 residues. V was shortened by 0 bases and J by 8 bases, with 14 bases between the two germline ends. Looked up from germline, CDR1 is GTSNPN and CDR2 is SVGIG (reference sequence). CDR3 nucleotides: TGTGCCTGGAGTGTTCTCGGGGGAGGTGAGCCCCAGCATTTT. This encodes CAWSVLGGGEPQHF.

The rearrangement uses TRBV5-1 and TRBJ1-6, with 9 bases fitting TRBD1. In germline, CDR1 is SGHRS, CDR2 YFSETQ. The CDR3 is made up of 14 amino acids. The J segment lost 8 bases and the V segment lost 4 bases, leaving 4 bases of the junction unmatched. The DNA for the CDR3 is TGCGCCAGCAGCACGGGACAGGGCGATTCACCCCTCCACTTT. As protein: CASSTGQGDSPLHF.

The rearrangement links TRBV6-2 or TRBV6-3 to TRBJ2-1, with TRBD2 matching over 7 bases. The CDR3 is made up of 14 amino acids. Germline V lookup: CDR1 MNHEY, CDR2 SVGEGT. V lost 4 bases to trimming and J lost 8 bases; unmatched junction nucleotides: 8. The CDR3 DNA sequence: TGTGCCAGCAGTTCGTTTTGGGGGGGGGATGAGCAGTTCTTC. It codes for CASSSFWGGDEQFF.

This clone was counted a single time. The chain is built from TRBV2 and TRBJ1-1; a possible D gene is TRBD1 (6 bases). The CDR3 is 11 amino acids. Germline CDR1 SNHLY, CDR2 FYNNEI. Deletions cut 5 bases from V and 11 bases from J, with 12 bases between. CDR3 in DNA: TGTGCCAGCAGTTCTACAGGGCGGGCTTTCTTT. Encoded protein: CASSSTGRAFF.

This sequence joins TRBV14 and TRBJ1-2; TRBD1 agrees at 12 bases. Per the germline V gene, CDR1 is SGHDN and CDR2 is FVKESK. The junction had 6 bases not matched to a gene; V was cut back by 2 bases and J by 8 bases. The CDR3 covers 15 residues. CDR3 bases: TGTGCCAGCAGCCAATTGGGACAGGGGGCAGGCGGCTACACCTTC. This sequence encodes CASSQLGQGAGGYTF.

The chain has TRBV23-1 and TRBJ1-5; TRBD1 aligns across 7 bases. TRBV23-1 counts as an open reading frame of uncertain function. Trimming took 3 bases from V and 2 from J; bases not matched to a gene: 10. There are 17 residues in the CDR3. The DNA for the CDR3 is TGCGCCAGCAGTCACTGCGACAGGGCAACCCGCAATCAGCCCCAGCATTTT. Translation gives CASSHCDRATRNQPQHF.

This chain uses TRBV4-2 with TRBJ1-3, with D tentatively TRBD1 (5 bases). The CDR3 consists of 16 residues. Per the germline V gene, CDR1 is LGHNA and CDR2 is YNFKEQ. Trimming stripped 5 bases from V and 2 bases from J, with 16 bases between. CDR3 region: CASSYFDKTAGNTIYF. As DNA, the CDR3 is TGTGCCAGCAGCTACTTTGACAAGACAGCTGGAAACACCATATATTTT.

This clone was seen just once. The genes are TRBV2 and TRBJ1-2, with 8 bases identical to TRBD1. The CDR3 extends over 15 amino acids. V lost 7 bases to trimming and J lost 0 bases; unmatched junction nucleotides: 7. From germline, CDR1 is SNHLY and CDR2 FYNNEI. The CDR3 region has the DNA TGTGCCAGCACAGGGGGCGCGTTCTCTAACTATGGCTACACCTTC. It encodes CASTGGAFSNYGYTF.